Listed below are T cell receptor beta chains from one sample, sequenced in a study of T cell repertoires in cytomegalovirus infection. From the reads, TCRdb called clonotypes with MiXCR, one entry per CDR3 protein. This sample yields some 480,000 distinct CDR3 sequences, of which about 33% are seen a single time; about a sixth belongs to the top ten. These receptors' targets are unknown. The sample was cultured PBMCs, taken from culture after CMV antigen stimulation. The receptors stem from a human donor in good health (CMV status not recorded). Some clones in this sample may be carry-over from other donors' samples. CDR3s include the opening cysteine and the closing phenylalanine or tryptophan. D genes are given only for firm matches. Not all rows give a size; the values are once, few, many and, for expanded clones, a class.

j_gene,v_gene,abundance,d_gene,CDR3nt,CDR3aa
TRBJ1-2,TRBV6-6,.,.,TGTGCCAGCAGTAACAACAGGGATCTCGGCTACACCTTC,CASSNNRDLGYTF
TRBJ2-2,TRBV19,.,.,TGTGCCAGTAGGTCCGGGGAGCTGTTTTTT,CASRSGELFF
TRBJ2-1,TRBV7-2,many,.,TGTGCCAGCAGCTTAAGCTTGGCTGTCTACTTGAATGAGCAGTTCTTC,CASSLSLAVYLNEQFF
TRBJ2-3,TRBV10-3,.,.,TGTGCCATCAGTGAGTCGAACAGGATCACAGATACGCAGTATTTT,CAISESNRITDTQYF
TRBJ2-1,TRBV7-9,.,TRBD1,TGTGCCAGCACAACAGGACAGGATCCGGATGAGCAGTTCTTC,CASTTGQDPDEQFF
TRBJ2-1,TRBV20-1,.,TRBD2,TGCAGTGCTAGAGGGAGTAGCGGGGTTTACAATGAGCAGTTCTTC,CSARGSSGVYNEQFF
TRBJ1-1,TRBV7-2,.,.,TGTGCCAGCAGCCCACAACAGGTACCTCCTGAAGCTTTCTTT,CASSPQQVPPEAFF
TRBJ1-2,TRBV20-1,.,.,TGCAGTGCTAGAGATGATGGGGTCGTTGGCTACACCTTC,CSARDDGVVGYTF
TRBJ1-3,TRBV12-3/TRBV12-4,.,TRBD1,TGTGCCAGCAGTTACGACCACAGGGGTTTCGGAATATATTTT,CASSYDHRGFGIYF
TRBJ2-3,TRBV5-6,.,TRBD1,TGTGCCAGCGCCTTACAGGGGGCTGGAACAGATACGCAGTATTTT,CASALQGAGTDTQYF
TRBJ1-2,TRBV7-2,.,.,TGTGCCAGCAGCTTTGGCAGGGCATCCTATGGCTACACCTTC,CASSFGRASYGYTF
TRBJ1-5,TRBV6-2/TRBV6-3,few,TRBD1,TGTGCCAGCAGTGCCGGGACAGGACTCAATCAGCCCCAGCATTTT,CASSAGTGLNQPQHF
TRBJ2-1,TRBV15,.,.,TGTGCCACCAGCACTGGGAGCTCCTACAATGAGCAGTTCTTC,CATSTGSSYNEQFF
TRBJ2-5,TRBV6-2/TRBV6-3,.,.,TGTGCCAGCAGTACAGGGCGGGAGACCCAGTACTTC,CASSTGRETQYF
TRBJ1-2,TRBV2,few,.,TGTGCCAGCAGGATGGGGGGTCGCGGCTACACCTTC,CASRMGGRGYTF
TRBJ2-1,TRBV7-2,.,TRBD2,TGTGCCAGCAGCTTAAATCAGGCGGGAGTATCTGGCAATGAGCAGTTCTTC,CASSLNQAGVSGNEQFF
TRBJ2-3,TRBV7-8,few,.,TGTGCCAGCAGCTTTCGAGGACAGCCCTACCCCACAGATACGCAGTATTTT,CASSFRGQPYPTDTQYF
TRBJ1-2,TRBV6-1,.,.,TGTGCCAGCAGTTACACGGACCTCTATGGCTACACCTTC,CASSYTDLYGYTF
TRBJ1-5,TRBV7-2,many,.,TGTGCCAGCAGCTTAGTGGGGTATAGCAATCAGCCCCAGCATTTT,CASSLVGYSNQPQHF
TRBJ2-1,TRBV11-2,.,.,TGTGCCAGCAGCTTCGGCTCATACTACAATGAGCAGTTCTTC,CASSFGSYYNEQFF
TRBJ2-3,TRBV15,.,.,TGTGCCACCAGCAGCGAGGTGTTAGGCCCCACAGATACGCAGTATTTT,CATSSEVLGPTDTQYF
TRBJ2-7,TRBV7-2,many,TRBD2,TGTGCCAGCAGCTTTCTAGCGGGAGGTCAATACGAGCAGTACTTC,CASSFLAGGQYEQYF
TRBJ2-3,TRBV10-3,few,.,TGTGCCATCACTTCTCAAGAGAAAGGAGATACGCAGTATTTT,CAITSQEKGDTQYF
TRBJ2-4,TRBV12-3/TRBV12-4,once,TRBD2,TGTGCCAGCGGTGCGGCGGGAGGGTCCAAAAACATTCAGTACTTC,CASGAAGGSKNIQYF
TRBJ2-4,TRBV7-9,.,.,TGTGCCAGCAGCGCGCGTGGGGGAAACATTCAGTACTTC,CASSARGGNIQYF
TRBJ1-1,TRBV18,.,.,TGTGCCAGCTTGCGGGGGCAGGACACTGAAGCTTTCTTT,CASLRGQDTEAFF
TRBJ2-3,TRBV7-6,.,TRBD1,TGTGCCAGCATCTCCGGGACAGGGGTGCCAGATACGCAGTATTTT,CASISGTGVPDTQYF
TRBJ2-7,TRBV10-3,.,TRBD2,TGTGCCATCAGGTCAGCGGGAGGGACCTACGAGCAGTACTTC,CAIRSAGGTYEQYF